This is a list of T cell receptor beta chains from one sample in a study of blood T cell repertoires in COVID-19. Some clones are missing from TCRdb's copy, which holds only in-frame ones; the method was immunoSEQ multiplex PCR. The sample holds roughly 140,000 clones, around 87% seen once. Sequences were obtained from PBMCs or T cells enriched from blood (not recorded which). Receptors were obtained from a woman between 25 and 40 years old with acute COVID-19. Each CDR3 is given with its conserved first and last residue. A D gene is named only where the DNA matches it firmly. Only some rows state a clone size, as once, few, many or a class for expanded clones.

clone_size cdr3_length j_call d_call v_call cdr3_aa cdr3_nt
- 15 TRBJ1-4 - TRBV4-1 CASSQGGSFNEKLFF TGCGCCAGCAGCCAAGGCGGCAGCTTTAATGAAAAACTGTTTTTT
- 15 TRBJ1-2 TRBD1 TRBV6-1 CASSEEQGAGYGYTF TGTGCCAGCAGTGAAGAACAGGGGGCTGGATATGGCTACACCTTC
- 19 TRBJ2-2 TRBD1 TRBV11-2 CASSFSQGAVGLGTGELFF TGTGCCAGCAGCTTTTCCCAGGGGGCAGTGGGGCTTGGCACCGGGGAGCTGTTTTTT
- 14 TRBJ1-4 TRBD1 TRBV5-1 CASGPGQEGEKLFF TGCGCCAGCGGACCGGGACAGGAGGGTGAAAAACTGTTTTTT
once 12 TRBJ1-2 - TRBV29-1 CSVVRQNYGYTF TGCAGCGTTGTACGCCAGAACTATGGCTACACCTTC
- 16 TRBJ2-3 TRBD2 TRBV2 CASSPTTSGITDTQYF TGTGCCAGCAGTCCCACGACTAGCGGGATTACAGATACGCAGTATTTT
- 14 TRBJ2-4 TRBD1 TRBV7-2 CASSLIGQGNIQYF TGTGCCAGCAGCTTAATAGGACAGGGAAACATTCAGTACTTC
- 16 TRBJ2-4 - TRBV28 CASSLSSGLAKNIQYF TGTGCCAGCAGTCTATCCTCCGGGTTAGCCAAAAACATTCAGTACTTC
- 17 TRBJ1-1 - TRBV24-1 CATSEYPGDPGTTEAFF TGTGCCACCAGTGAGTACCCAGGGGACCCGGGGACCACTGAAGCTTTCTTT
once 14 TRBJ1-5 - TRBV10-3 CAISPGRVGQPQHF TGTGCCATCAGTCCCGGGAGGGTTGGTCAGCCCCAGCATTTT
medium-sized 12 TRBJ2-7 - TRBV28 CASSTENYEQYF TGTGCCAGCAGCACGGAGAATTACGAGCAGTACTTC
- 16 TRBJ2-7 - TRBV7-8 CASSLVYGGIAYEQYF TGTGCCAGCAGCTTAGTTTACGGCGGGATCGCCTACGAGCAGTACTTC
- 17 TRBJ1-3 - TRBV9 CASSAPEGDKVRNTIYF TGTGCCAGCAGCGCCCCCGAGGGGGACAAGGTCAGAAACACCATATATTTT
- 13 TRBJ1-1 - TRBV29-1 CSAKTPGGTEAFF TGCAGCGCGAAAACCCCGGGGGGCACTGAAGCTTTCTTT
- 13 TRBJ2-7 - TRBV25-1 CASTSPGFYEQYF TGTGCCAGCACATCCCCGGGGTTCTACGAGCAGTACTTC
- 14 TRBJ2-1 TRBD1 TRBV7-2 CASRTGGAYNEQFF TGTGCCAGCAGGACAGGGGGCGCCTACAATGAGCAGTTCTTC
- 15 TRBJ1-1 TRBD1 TRBV28 CASSLTGGPNTEAFF TGTGCCAGCAGTCTCACAGGGGGCCCGAACACTGAAGCTTTCTTT
- 12 TRBJ1-1 - TRBV30 CAWTTGSPEAFF TGTGCCTGGACCACAGGGTCCCCCGAAGCTTTCTTT
- 13 TRBJ2-5 TRBD2 TRBV29-1 CSVGRGGSETQYF TGCAGCGTTGGAAGGGGCGGGAGTGAGACCCAGTACTTC
few 13 TRBJ2-7 - TRBV7-3 CASSLGGTYEQYF TGTGCCAGCAGCTTGGGGGGAACCTACGAGCAGTACTTC
- 15 TRBJ1-1 - TRBV18 CASSPSTTVNTEAFF TGTGCCAGCTCACCTTCGACTACAGTGAACACTGAAGCTTTCTTT
once 14 TRBJ1-2 - TRBV28 CASSSGTSNYGYTF TGTGCCAGCAGTTCCGGGACATCGAACTATGGCTACACCTTC
- 19 TRBJ2-3 - TRBV21-1 CASSKWINSGRASTDTQYF TGTGCCAGCAGCAAATGGATTAATAGCGGGAGGGCTAGCACAGATACGCAGTATTTT
many 13 TRBJ1-1 - TRBV18 CASSPQGNTEAFF TGTGCCAGCTCACCGCAGGGGAACACTGAAGCTTTCTTT
- 13 TRBJ2-5 TRBD1 TRBV6-5 CASGTGGRETQYF TGTGCCAGCGGAACAGGGGGCCGGGAGACCCAGTACTTC
- 18 TRBJ2-1 TRBD2 TRBV14 CASSLLEREGPSYNEQFF TGTGCCAGCAGCTTACTAGAGCGGGAGGGCCCCTCCTACAATGAGCAGTTCTTC
- 16 TRBJ2-7 - TRBV27 CASREHRDIVTYEQYF TGTGCCAGCAGAGAACACAGGGACATTGTGACCTACGAGCAGTACTTC
- 13 TRBJ2-4 - TRBV7-2 CASSFSREDIQYF TGTGCCAGCAGCTTTTCCAGGGAAGACATTCAGTACTTC
once 14 TRBJ1-1 - TRBV6-2/TRBV6-3 CASSYWYSITEAFF TGTGCCAGCAGTTACTGGTACAGCATCACTGAAGCTTTCTTT
- 15 TRBJ1-5 TRBD1 TRBV7-8 CASSRQGAGNQPQHF TGTGCCAGCAGCCGACAGGGGGCGGGCAATCAGCCCCAGCATTTT
once 15 TRBJ1-4 - TRBV28 CASRPTRGGGEKLFF TGTGCCAGCAGACCAACACGGGGGGGCGGTGAAAAACTGTTTTTT
- 15 TRBJ2-1 TRBD2 TRBV4-2 CASSQDRAGDNEQFF TGTGCCAGCAGCCAAGATCGGGCGGGAGACAATGAGCAGTTCTTC
- 17 TRBJ2-1 - TRBV14 CASSQEEVVWVYNEQFF TGTGCCAGCAGCCAAGAAGAGGTAGTCTGGGTCTACAATGAGCAGTTCTTC
- 13 TRBJ1-2 TRBD1 TRBV28 CASSPGTGHGYTF TGTGCCAGCAGCCCGGGGACAGGGCATGGCTACACCTTC
once 15 TRBJ2-2 TRBD2 TRBV19 CASSILADHTGELFF TGTGCCAGTAGTATTCTAGCGGACCACACCGGGGAGCTGTTTTTT
once 14 TRBJ2-7 - TRBV5-4 CASSLGGRLGEQYF TGTGCCAGCAGCTTGGGGGGACGACTAGGGGAGCAGTACTTC
few 16 TRBJ1-1 - TRBV4-3 CASSQDLGDMGTEAFF TGCGCCAGCAGCCAAGATCTCGGGGACATGGGCACTGAAGCTTTCTTT
- 16 TRBJ2-3 - TRBV6-5 CASSFNAGAQTDTQYF TGTGCCAGCAGTTTTAACGCGGGGGCACAAACAGATACGCAGTATTTT
- 15 TRBJ1-1 TRBD1 TRBV5-1 CASSPGQGTNTEAFF TGCGCCAGCAGCCCGGGACAGGGCACGAACACTGAAGCTTTCTTT
- 14 TRBJ2-1 TRBD2 TRBV2 CASRPTSGYNEQFF TGTGCCAGCAGGCCTACTAGCGGCTACAATGAGCAGTTCTTC
- 15 TRBJ1-1 - TRBV5-6 CASSINGGANTEAFF TGTGCCAGCAGCATTAATGGGGGCGCGAACACTGAAGCTTTCTTT
- 15 TRBJ2-5 - TRBV9 CASSVARSSQETQYF TGTGCCAGCAGCGTAGCTAGGAGTTCCCAAGAGACCCAGTACTTC